These 17 T cell receptor beta chains originate from one sample sequenced in a study of blood T cell repertoires in COVID-19. Repertoires were generated with immunoSEQ multiplex PCR, while TCRdb's copy carries only in-frame clones and drops some. The sample holds roughly 260,000 clones, around 90% seen once. The sequenced material came from PBMCs or T cells enriched from blood (not recorded which). The origin of the receptors is a woman under 40 with acute COVID-19.

This rearrangement joins TRBV9 to TRBJ1-2; TRBD1 agrees at 10 bases. Germline CDR1 and CDR2: SGDLS and YYNGEE. The ends lost 3 bases at V and 4 bases at J; junction bases unmatched: 6. The CDR3 runs to 15 residues. As DNA, the CDR3 is TGTGCCAGCAGCGCAGGGACAGGGGTGAGCTATGGCTACACCTTC. Translating gives CASSAGTGVSYGYTF.

The chain uses TRBV5-6 and TRBJ2-7, with a tentative D call TRBD1 (5 bases). From germline, CDR1 is SGHDT and CDR2 YYEEEE. V lost 3 bases and J lost 0, with 13 bases in between. The CDR3 spans 15 residues. CDR3 in DNA: TGTGCCAGCAGCTGGGGCAAAGACAGCTCCTACGAGCAGTACTTC. Translated: CASSWGKDSSYEQYF.

V usage is TRBV29-1 and J usage is TRBJ1-4; D unresolved. The CDR3 length is 14 residues. Germline CDR1 and CDR2: SQVTM and ANQGSEA. V dropped 5 bases and J dropped 0 bases, with 10 bases sitting between them. The CDR3 reads CSVPGGTTNEKLFF. Written as DNA, the CDR3 is TGCAGCGTTCCCGGAGGAACAACTAATGAAAAACTGTTTTTT.

CDR3 DNA sequence: TGTGCCAGTAGTATGCAGCGTGAGACCCAGTACTTC. It yields the protein CASSMQRETQYF. This sequence joins TRBV19 and TRBJ2-5; D is ambiguous. Germline values: CDR1 LNHDA, CDR2 SQIVND (reference sequence). The V end lost 3 bases, the J end lost 5 bases, and 7 bases lay between the germline ends. This CDR3 region has 12 residues.

The chain couples TRBV4-3 to TRBJ2-7; 10 nucleotides line up with TRBD1. V was clipped by 2 bases and J by 6 bases; unmatched bases: 7. Germline V gene sequence: CDR1 LGHNA, CDR2 YSLEER. There are 15 residues in the CDR3. The chain's CDR3 is CASSQHSGTGAEQYF. The CDR3 DNA follows: TGCGCCAGCAGCCAACACTCCGGGACAGGGGCCGAGCAGTACTTC.

The genes are TRBV5-8 and TRBJ1-5; D is possibly TRBD1 (6 bases). The CDR3 totals 16 residues. The germline CDR1 and CDR2 sequences are SGHTS and YDEGEE. V shed 0 bases and J shed 4 bases, with 14 bases lying between them. CDR3 residues: CASSLAAGAVNQPQHF. For the CDR3, the DNA is TGTGCCAGCAGCTTGGCCGCGGGGGCGGTAAATCAGCCCCAGCATTTT.

The chain couples TRBV4-3 to TRBJ2-7; TRBD2 matches 14 bases. The V gene end was trimmed by 5 bases and the J gene end by 6 bases; junction bases not matched to a gene: 0. The CDR3 covers 13 residues. CDR1 is LGHNA and CDR2 is YSLEER in the germline V gene. The CDR3 is CASSGTSGSEQYF. The CDR3 DNA follows: TGCGCCAGCAGCGGGACTAGCGGGAGCGAGCAGTACTTC.

The chain joins TRBV28 to TRBJ2-6, with D uncertain. Germline values: CDR1 MDHEN, CDR2 SYDVKM. CDR3 length equals 16 residues. V lost 6 bases, J lost 0 bases, and 12 bases lay in between. The CDR3 sequence: CASSSQSVSGANVLTF. The DNA for the CDR3 is TGTGCCAGCAGCTCTCAATCAGTCTCTGGGGCCAACGTCCTGACTTTC.

V gene TRBV5-4 combines with J gene TRBJ2-1; 10 bases agree with TRBD1. The trim removed 1 base at V and 0 bases at J, leaving 13 bases unmatched. This CDR3 is 20 amino acids long. CDR1 SGHNT and CDR2 YYREEE come from the germline V gene (reference sequence). Written as DNA, the CDR3 is TGTGCCAGCAGCTTGTGGCGGGGGACAGGGGTCCCATTCTCCTACAATGAGCAGTTCTTC. It translates to CASSLWRGTGVPFSYNEQFF.

The V call is TRBV5-1, the J call TRBJ2-5, with D perhaps TRBD2 (6 bases). Germline assignment: CDR1 SGHRS and CDR2 YFSETQ. With 2 bases removed from V and 2 bases from J, the gap between germline ends came to 28 bases. This CDR3 spans 20 amino acids. CDR3 loop: CASSFLSRGTQAGRQETQYF. Written as DNA, the CDR3 is TGCGCCAGCAGCTTTCTATCTCGAGGGACGCAAGCAGGGAGGCAAGAGACCCAGTACTTC.

This clone has a single count. The rearrangement joins TRBV3-1 (or the pseudogene TRBV3-2) to TRBJ2-5; TRBD2 agrees at 9 bases. CDR1 is LGHDT and CDR2 is YNNKEL in the germline V gene (reference sequence). V dropped 0 bases and J dropped 1; count of bases not matched to a gene: 6. This CDR3 has 17 residues. CDR3 region: CASSQDFSAGGQETQYF. The CDR3 DNA reads TGTGCCAGCAGCCAAGATTTTTCAGCGGGGGGCCAAGAGACCCAGTACTTC.

The chain combines TRBV2 with TRBJ2-3; D may be TRBD2 (6 bases). V was trimmed by 3 bases and J by 3 bases, leaving 16 bases between them. The CDR3 has 16 amino acids. Per the germline V gene, CDR1 is SNHLY and CDR2 is FYNNEI. CDR3 bases: TGTGCCAGCAGTGACTCGCGGGGACGAAGGACAGATACGCAGTATTTT. Amino acids: CASSDSRGRRTDTQYF.

The count of this clone is one. This chain connects TRBV7-2 to TRBJ1-1; D gene unclear. Between the trimmed V and J ends, which lost 1 base and 1 base, there was a span of 7 bases. Germline V gene data show CDR1 as SGHTA and CDR2 as FQGNSA. This CDR3 spans 14 amino acids. CDR3 sequence: CASSLESGNTEAFF. In DNA, the CDR3 is TGTGCCAGCAGCTTAGAGTCGGGGAACACTGAAGCTTTCTTT. Combining the CDR3 with reference TRBV7-2 and TRBJ1-1 gives the whole variable domain GAGVSQSPSNKVTEKGKDVELRCDPISGHTALYWYRQSLGQGLEFLIYFQGNSAPDKSGLPSDRFSAERTGGSVSTLTIQRTQQEDSAVYLCASSLESGNTEAFFGQGTRLTVV.

This clone was observed once. The chain has TRBV27 and TRBJ2-7, with 8 nucleotides matching TRBD2. The V gene's germline CDR1 is MNHEY and CDR2 SMNVEV (reference sequence). The junction had 9 bases not matched to a gene; V was cut back by 6 bases and J by 5 bases. This CDR3 contains 14 residues. CDR3 in amino acids: CASSSGGGRDEQYF. The CDR3 coding sequence is TGTGCCAGCAGCTCCGGGGGGGGCCGGGACGAGCAGTACTTC.

This sequence joins TRBV19 and TRBJ2-5; possible D gene TRBD1, 5 bases. With 6 bases removed from V and 5 bases from J, the gap between germline ends came to 13 bases. The CDR3 runs 13 residues. Germline V gene lookup returns CDR1 LNHDA and CDR2 SQIVND (reference sequence). CDR3 DNA: TGTGCCAGTAGCGCCCAGGGTTCCGAGACCCAGTACTTC. Translated, it gives CASSAQGSETQYF. Full variable domain (outside the CDR3, taken from reference TRBV19 and TRBJ2-5): DGGITQSPKYLFRKEGQNVTLSCEQNLNHDAMYWYRQDPGQGLRLIYYSQIVNDFQKGDIAEGYSVSREKKESFPLTVTSAQKNPTAFYLCASSAQGSETQYFGPGTRLLVL.

The J gene is TRBJ2-7, the V gene TRBV30, with 10 bases matching TRBD1. Trimming removed 4 bases from V and 4 bases from J; junction bases left unmatched: 4. Germline V gene lookup returns CDR1 GTSNPN and CDR2 SVGIG (reference sequence). The CDR3 consists of 13 residues. CDR3: CAWKDRGSYEQYF. In nucleotides, the CDR3 is TGTGCCTGGAAGGACAGGGGGTCGTACGAGCAGTACTTC.

This chain links TRBV4-1 with TRBJ2-3, with 12 bases lining up with TRBD2. From germline, CDR1 is MGHRA and CDR2 YSYEKL. This CDR3 spans 18 amino acids. The V and J ends lost 4 bases and 7 bases, in that order; junction bases with no gene match: 15. CDR3 sequence: CASSPAGALAGGLNTQYF. CDR3 DNA sequence: TGCGCCAGCAGCCCAGCCGGGGCCCTAGCGGGGGGGCTGAATACGCAGTATTTT.